These 12 T cell receptor beta chains share one sample of origin, sequenced in a study of T cell changes during pregnancy in multiple sclerosis. Sequenced by immunoSEQ multiplex PCR; TCRdb stores in-frame clones only, minus some. The table shows roughly 40,000 clones, with around 90% occurring only once. Sample: CD4+ T cells from peripheral blood mononuclear cells, taken in the third trimester of pregnancy. The origin of the receptors is a female donor with multiple sclerosis, enrolled in a pregnancy study.

The chain is built from TRBV5-1 and TRBJ1-2; TRBD1 aligns across 8 bases. The CDR3 runs 15 residues. After removal of 4 bases from V and 6 bases from J, the junction contained 11 bases not matched to a gene. The germline CDR1 and CDR2 sequences are SGHRS and YFSETQ. The chain's CDR3 is CASSNRGMGADGYTF. DNA for the CDR3: TGCGCCAGCAGCAACAGGGGGATGGGTGCGGATGGCTACACCTTC.

The chain couples TRBV29-1 to TRBJ1-2; possible D gene TRBD1, 5 bases. There are 13 residues in the CDR3. Germline V gives CDR1 SQVTM, CDR2 ANQGSEA. The V end was cut by 1 base, the J end by 2 bases, with 8 bases between. This chain's CDR3 is CSVEGDSNYGYTF. In nucleotides, the CDR3 is TGCAGCGTTGAAGGGGACTCCAACTATGGCTACACCTTC.

The chain links TRBV7-2 to TRBJ2-1; D is unresolved. This CDR3 is built from 15 residues. The V end lost 0 bases, the J end lost 0 bases, and 6 bases lay between the germline ends. Germline values: CDR1 SGHTA, CDR2 FQGNSA. CDR3 DNA: TGTGCCAGCAGCTTAGCCTACGGCTCCTACAATGAGCAGTTCTTC. The encoded protein is CASSLAYGSYNEQFF.

This clone came up once. This rearrangement joins TRBV19 to TRBJ1-2; TRBD1 matches at 7 bases. V lost 6 bases and J lost 1; bases outside the gene matches: 5. This CDR3 has 14 amino acids. Germline loops: CDR1 LNHDA, CDR2 SQIVND (reference sequence). The CDR3 loop is CASRLRQGNYGYTF. The CDR3 DNA reads as TGTGCCAGTAGACTGCGACAGGGTAACTATGGCTACACCTTC. Filled out from reference TRBV19 and TRBJ1-2, the complete variable domain reads DGGITQSPKYLFRKEGQNVTLSCEQNLNHDAMYWYRQDPGQGLRLIYYSQIVNDFQKGDIAEGYSVSREKKESFPLTVTSAQKNPTAFYLCASRLRQGNYGYTFGSGTRLTVV.

The V call is TRBV9, the J call TRBJ2-1, with 8 bases aligning to TRBD2. The CDR3 spans 16 residues. With V trimmed by 2 bases and J by 3 bases, 7 bases remained unmatched. Germline values: CDR1 SGDLS, CDR2 YYNGEE. Here the CDR3 reads CASSVTAGEGYNEQFF. In DNA, the CDR3 is TGTGCCAGCAGCGTTACAGCGGGAGAGGGCTACAATGAGCAGTTCTTC.

The chain uses TRBV10-3 and TRBJ2-5; TRBD2 agrees at 10 bases. Germline trimming cut 4 bases from V and 2 bases from J; bases unmatched to any gene: 13. There are 18 residues in the CDR3. Germline values: CDR1 ENHRY, CDR2 SYGVKD. Here the CDR3 reads CAISAWASGRGGQETQYF. The CDR3 DNA sequence: TGTGCCATCAGTGCCTGGGCTAGCGGGAGAGGTGGGCAAGAGACCCAGTACTTC.

V is TRBV5-1 and J is TRBJ2-3, with D perhaps matching TRBD1 (6 bases). V was shortened by 5 bases and J by 6 bases, with 19 bases between the two germline ends. The CDR3 length is 15 residues. Germline V lookup: CDR1 SGHRS, CDR2 YFSETQ. The CDR3 here is CASRRDLPRGDTQYF. In DNA, the CDR3 is TGCGCCAGCAGGAGGGACCTCCCAAGGGGGGATACGCAGTATTTT.

The chain carries TRBV14 and TRBJ1-4; TRBD1 is a possible D gene (5 bases). The length of the CDR3 is 15 residues. The germline V gene has CDR1 SGHDN and CDR2 FVKESK. V gave up 2 bases and J gave up 2 bases, with 9 bases separating them. The CDR3 region is CASSQMAGTNEKLFF. DNA of the CDR3: TGTGCCAGCAGCCAAATGGCAGGGACTAATGAAAAACTGTTTTTT. The variable domain in full, completed from reference TRBV14 and TRBJ1-4, reads EAGVTQFPSHSVIEKGQTVTLRCDPISGHDNLYWYRRVMGKEIKFLLHFVKESKQDESGMPNNRFLAERTGGTYSTLKVQPAELEDSGVYFCASSQMAGTNEKLFFGSGTQLSVL.

This clone has only one observation. V usage is TRBV27 and J usage is TRBJ1-1; 9 nucleotides agree with TRBD1. Germline V lookup: CDR1 MNHEY, CDR2 SMNVEV (reference sequence). CDR3 size: 13 residues. V trimming: 2 bases; J trimming: 11 bases; junction bases outside the gene matches: 6. The CDR3 here is CASSLGQGLKAFF. CDR3 nucleotides: TGTGCCAGCAGTTTAGGACAGGGGTTAAAGGCTTTCTTT.

J is TRBJ1-1 and V is TRBV19; 10 bases are a match to TRBD1. CDR1 is LNHDA and CDR2 is SQIVND in the germline V gene (reference sequence). This CDR3 region has 14 residues. V shed 5 bases, J shed 6 bases, and the junction held 6 bases outside the gene matches. CDR3 bases: TGTGCCAGTAGTCGATACGGACAGGGGGCTGAAGCTTTCTTT. This gives the protein CASSRYGQGAEAFF.

The gene calls are TRBV13 and TRBJ2-1; the match to TRBD1 covers 7 bases. The CDR3 has 15 amino acids. The J segment lost 10 bases and the V segment lost 4 bases, leaving 13 bases of the junction unmatched. Germline V gene lookup returns CDR1 PRHDT and CDR2 FYEKMQ (reference sequence). CDR3 in DNA: TGTGCCAGCAGCTCTGGGCGACAGGGCCACGGAGAGCAGTTCTTC. It specifies CASSSGRQGHGEQFF.

J is TRBJ2-5 and V is TRBV7-2; 7 nucleotides align to TRBD2. This CDR3 has 17 amino acids. Germline V CDR1 and CDR2: SGHTA, FQGNSA. Trimming removed 4 bases from V and 3 bases from J; junction bases left unmatched: 14. The CDR3 region has the DNA TGTGCCAGCAGCTCCCCGGGGGGACGGAGGTCTAAAGAGACCCAGTACTTC. Translation gives CASSSPGGRRSKETQYF.